Below are 26 T cell receptor beta chains sequenced from a single sample in a study of early stage breast cancer tumors. This table comes from immunoSEQ multiplex PCR, and its TCRdb copy is limited to in-frame clones, with some not included. In the table there are about 24,000 clones, roughly 64% of which are singletons. The sequenced sample consisted of breast tumor tissue. These receptors originate from a person between 55 and 69 years old with breast cancer.

This chain joins TRBV28 and TRBJ1-5, with unresolved D. The length of the CDR3 is 15 residues. V dropped 5 bases and J dropped 0 bases, with 11 bases sitting between them. Germline CDR1 is MDHEN and CDR2 is SYDVKM. The CDR3 sequence: CASSRRRGSNQPQHF. The CDR3 region has the DNA TGTGCCAGCAGTCGAAGACGGGGTAGCAATCAGCCCCAGCATTTT.

This clone was recorded a few times. V usage is TRBV4-3 and J usage is TRBJ1-2; the match to TRBD1 covers 9 bases. This CDR3 has 15 amino acids. Germline loops: CDR1 LGHNA, CDR2 YSLEER. Trimming removed 3 bases from V and 6 bases from J; junction bases left unmatched: 8. DNA for the CDR3: TGCGCCAGCAGCCATAGCCCCGGGACAGGGAATGGCTACACCTTC. Amino acid sequence: CASSHSPGTGNGYTF.

The J gene is TRBJ1-4, the V gene TRBV30, with a possible D match to TRBD1 (6 bases). The CDR3 covers 14 residues. Trimming left V 2 bases short and J 4 bases short, with 11 bases between. Germline V gene data show CDR1 as GTSNPN and CDR2 as SVGIG (reference sequence). In DNA, the CDR3 is TGTGCCTGGAGTAGGACAGATGATAATGAAAAACTGTTTTTT. Protein sequence: CAWSRTDDNEKLFF.

This clone was observed a few times. This sequence joins TRBV28 and TRBJ1-5; tentative D call: TRBD1 (6 bases). The V end was cut by 5 bases, the J end by 0 bases, with 17 bases between. CDR1 is MDHEN, CDR2 SYDVKM, per germline. CDR3 size: 17 residues. The CDR3 reads CASSPPGQTYSNQPQHF. The CDR3 nucleotides are TGTGCCAGCAGTCCGCCGGGACAAACCTATAGCAATCAGCCCCAGCATTTT.

This clone was observed once. The rearrangement links TRBV6-1 to TRBJ1-4, with 11 positions matching TRBD1. The CDR3 extends over 16 amino acids. J lost 6 bases, V lost 1 base, and 4 bases had no gene match. Germline-derived CDR1 and CDR2 are MNHNS and SASEGT. CDR3 amino acids: CASSEVPGQGDEKLFF. The CDR3 DNA reads as TGTGCCAGCAGTGAAGTCCCGGGACAGGGGGATGAAAAACTGTTTTTT.

This clone is classed as medium-sized. The chain recombines TRBV11-2 with TRBJ1-2, with a weak D call TRBD1 (5 bases). The CDR3 extends over 15 amino acids. V was pared by 1 base and J by 2 bases, with 11 bases between. Looked up from germline, CDR1 is SGHAT and CDR2 is FQNNGV. CDR3 region: CASSLVARANYGYTF. Here the CDR3 DNA reads TGTGCCAGCAGCTTAGTAGCCAGGGCCAACTATGGCTACACCTTC.

The chain joins TRBV11-3 to TRBJ2-2; D remains unclear. This CDR3 has 14 amino acids. CDR1 and CDR2 (germline): SGHNT, YENEEA. Between the trimmed V and J ends, which lost 5 bases and 4 bases, there was a span of 11 bases. The CDR3 nucleotides are TGTGCCAGCAGCCCCCCGACGGGCACCGGGGAGCTGTTTTTT. Protein: CASSPPTGTGELFF.

V and J are TRBV4-3 and TRBJ2-2; D remains unclear. From germline, CDR1 is LGHNA and CDR2 YSLEER. This CDR3 has 17 residues. Trimming left V 0 bases short and J 3 bases short, with 14 bases between. In DNA, the CDR3 is TGCGCCAGCAGCCAAGATCAACGAGCGACCGACACCGGGGAGCTGTTTTTT. Its translation is CASSQDQRATDTGELFF.

The chain employs TRBV7-9 and TRBJ2-5, with D maybe TRBD2 (6 bases). V was cut by 4 bases and J by 4 bases, with 13 bases left in between. The CDR3 covers 14 residues. Germline values: CDR1 SEHNR, CDR2 FQNEAQ (reference sequence). The CDR3 DNA sequence: TGTGCCAGCAGCTCCCGGGCGGGATTAGAGACCCAGTACTTC. Translation: CASSSRAGLETQYF.

This chain links TRBV7-9 with TRBJ2-7, with D possibly being TRBD1 (6 bases). V lost 5 bases and J 5 bases, leaving 19 bases between the germline ends. The CDR3 spans 15 residues. Looked up from germline, CDR1 is SEHNR and CDR2 is FQNEAQ (reference sequence). The CDR3 DNA is TGTGCCAGCAGCCAAGAGCCACAGGGTGGAAACGAGCAGTACTTC. It is translated as CASSQEPQGGNEQYF.

DNA of the CDR3: TGTGCCAGTAGTATTCCCGGGTTTTGGCAGCCCCAGCATTTT. It encodes CASSIPGFWQPQHF. V gene TRBV19 combines with J gene TRBJ1-5; D is uncertain. Germline CDR1 and CDR2: LNHDA and SQIVND (reference sequence). V was cut by 3 bases and J by 7 bases, with 13 bases left in between. CDR3 length equals 14 residues.

This clone was seen ten or more times. The CDR3 region has the DNA TGCGCCAGCAGCCAAGTACTCGGGGACTCATTCGCAGGTAATGAGCAGTTCTTC. Translating gives CASSQVLGDSFAGNEQFF. The chain uses TRBV4-3 and TRBJ2-1, with a tentative D call TRBD2 (6 bases). Germline values: CDR1 LGHNA, CDR2 YSLEER. CDR3 length: 18 amino acids. Trimming removed 1 base from V and 7 bases from J, with 23 bases in between.

The chain recombines TRBV5-6 with TRBJ1-4; D remains unclear. CDR3 size: 12 residues. The V end was cut by 6 bases, the J end by 4 bases, with 7 bases between. In germline, CDR1 is SGHDT, CDR2 YYEEEE. Written as DNA, the CDR3 is TGTGCCAGCAACGCCTATAATGAAAAACTGTTTTTT. Amino acids: CASNAYNEKLFF.

The J gene is TRBJ2-7, the V gene TRBV10-3, with D possibly matching TRBD2 (6 bases). This CDR3 has 13 amino acids. The V end lost 7 bases, the J end lost 6 bases, and 16 bases lay between the germline ends. Germline V lookup: CDR1 ENHRY, CDR2 SYGVKD. The chain's CDR3 is CAITSAVRSEQYF. The CDR3 DNA sequence: TGTGCCATCACTAGCGCCGTTAGAAGCGAGCAGTACTTC.

The chain links TRBV4-3 to TRBJ1-3; a possible D gene is TRBD1 (6 bases). This CDR3 has 16 residues. The V end was cut by 0 bases, the J end by 4 bases, with 13 bases between. Germline-derived CDR1 and CDR2 are LGHNA and YSLEER. The CDR3, as DNA: TGCGCCAGCAGCCAAGATCGGGGGGCACGAGGAAACACCATATATTTT. Translation: CASSQDRGARGNTIYF.

The V call is TRBV7-2, the J call TRBJ2-2, with D possibly TRBD1 on 5 matching bases. Germline values: CDR1 SGHTA, CDR2 FQGNSA. Trimming took 6 bases from V and 2 from J, leaving 13 bases between them. The CDR3 runs to 15 residues. The DNA for the CDR3 is TGTGCCAGCAGGGGGCCGCCAATTAACACCGGGGAGCTGTTTTTT. This translates into CASRGPPINTGELFF.

The V call is TRBV4-3, the J call TRBJ2-5; 11 bases are shared with TRBD1. This CDR3 spans 17 amino acids. The ends lost 3 bases at V and 5 bases at J; junction bases unmatched: 11. Germline CDR1 is LGHNA and CDR2 is YSLEER. The CDR3 loop is CASSQGIGQGAGETQYF. The CDR3 DNA is TGCGCCAGCAGCCAGGGCATTGGACAGGGGGCGGGGGAGACCCAGTACTTC.

In DNA form, the CDR3 reads TGTGCCAGCAGTTCCTCCGGGACAGGGGTTACTGAAGCTTTCTTT. This encodes CASSSSGTGVTEAFF. The chain joins TRBV28 to TRBJ1-1, with 10 bases fitting TRBD1. This CDR3 contains 15 residues. Per germline, CDR1 MDHEN and CDR2 SYDVKM. V lost 4 bases and J lost 5; bases outside the gene matches: 7.

This rearrangement joins TRBV29-1 to TRBJ2-5; TRBD2 matches at 9 bases. J gave up 2 bases and V 8 bases, and 6 bases lay outside the gene matches. Germline values: CDR1 SQVTM, CDR2 ANQGSEA. This CDR3 contains 13 residues. Here the CDR3 reads CSLTLAGQETQYF. The CDR3 DNA follows: TGCAGCTTGACGCTAGCGGGACAAGAGACCCAGTACTTC.

This chain links TRBV4-2 with TRBJ1-2; D not certain. The CDR3 consists of 14 residues. Trimming took off 0 bases at V and 4 bases at J, with 9 bases between the two ends. Germline assignment: CDR1 LGHNA and CDR2 YNFKEQ. The CDR3 DNA is TGTGCCAGCAGCCAAGATCACGCAGGCTATGGCTACACCTTC. Translating gives CASSQDHAGYGYTF.

The rearrangement links TRBV15 to TRBJ2-7, with 7 positions matching TRBD2. The CDR3 covers 17 residues. The V gene end was trimmed by 0 bases and the J gene end by 2 bases; junction bases not matched to a gene: 10. CDR1 and CDR2 from the germline V gene are LNHNV and YYDKDF (reference sequence). The CDR3 protein is CATSRDQASGQAYEQYF. CDR3 DNA: TGTGCCACCAGCAGAGATCAGGCTAGCGGCCAAGCCTACGAGCAGTACTTC.

The chain has TRBV4-3 and TRBJ2-5; TRBD1 is a possible D gene (5 bases). V was shortened by 1 base and J by 3 bases, with 6 bases between the two germline ends. The CDR3 totals 13 residues. Germline lookup yields CDR1 LGHNA and CDR2 YSLEER. The CDR3 loop is CASSQVGEETQYF. CDR3 in DNA: TGCGCCAGCAGCCAAGTAGGGGAAGAGACCCAGTACTTC.

This chain connects TRBV2 to TRBJ2-7; 8 bases are shared with TRBD2. The CDR3 is made up of 13 amino acids. The germline V gene encodes CDR1 SNHLY and CDR2 FYNNEI. The V segment lost 6 bases and the J segment 3 bases; nucleotides outside the gene matches: 4. The CDR3 DNA sequence: TGTGCCAGCAGGCGGGAGGAGGTCTACGAGCAGTACTTC. Translation gives CASRREEVYEQYF.

The chain has TRBV5-1 and TRBJ1-2; 9 nucleotides align to TRBD1. V gave up 0 bases and J gave up 2 bases; unmatched junction bases: 5. CDR1 is SGHRS, CDR2 YFSETQ, per germline. This CDR3 comprises 16 residues. The CDR3 reads CASSLGMGQGNYGYTF. The CDR3, as DNA: TGCGCCAGCAGCTTGGGGATGGGACAGGGAAACTATGGCTACACCTTC.

The J gene is TRBJ2-4, the V gene TRBV23-1; possible D gene TRBD2, 5 bases. TRBV23-1 is designated an ORF whose function remains uncertain. This CDR3 is built from 13 residues. Trimming took off 8 bases at V and 8 bases at J, with 16 bases between the two ends. This CDR3 is CASGLVEGYIQYF. DNA of the CDR3: TGCGCCAGCGGGCTTGTCGAGGGATACATTCAGTACTTC.

The chain's CDR3 is CASSLNTGVPGGGYTF. In DNA, the CDR3 is TGTGCCAGCAGCTTGAATACAGGGGTCCCAGGAGGTGGCTACACCTTC. The chain carries TRBV7-2 and TRBJ1-2; TRBD1 aligns across 7 bases. Germline V lookup: CDR1 SGHTA, CDR2 FQGNSA. CDR3 length: 16 residues. V was pared by 3 bases and J by 7 bases, with 14 bases of the junction left unmatched.